This T cell receptor (beta chain) was documented in a study of response to subunit inactivated influenza vaccine. The CDR3 sequence is 15 residues long. The V gene's germline CDR1 is LGHDT and CDR2 YNNKEL (reference sequence). The V end was cut by 0 bases, the J end by 1 base, with 9 bases between. Points from the study as a whole: Authors suggested few new T cells are recruited by each seasonal influenza vaccination.

Each CDR3 protein gets one entry after TCRdb re-called the RT-PCR reads with MiXCR. The top ten clones hold 10% of a sample with 300,000 to 350,000 distinct CDR3 sequences, around a fifth of them seen once. This clonotype was seen ten or more times. Its specificity is not known. This TCR was recovered from a man aged 50 to 69 who received an inactivated influenza vaccine. Sequences were derived from PBMCs from blood, sampled 21 months after vaccination. The rearrangement uses TRBV3-1 and TRBJ1-1, with D possibly TRBD1 on 5 matching bases. In DNA, the CDR3 is TGTGCCAGCAGCCAAGAGGCGGGGGGGAACACTGAAGCTTTCTTT. It specifies CASSQEAGGNTEAFF.